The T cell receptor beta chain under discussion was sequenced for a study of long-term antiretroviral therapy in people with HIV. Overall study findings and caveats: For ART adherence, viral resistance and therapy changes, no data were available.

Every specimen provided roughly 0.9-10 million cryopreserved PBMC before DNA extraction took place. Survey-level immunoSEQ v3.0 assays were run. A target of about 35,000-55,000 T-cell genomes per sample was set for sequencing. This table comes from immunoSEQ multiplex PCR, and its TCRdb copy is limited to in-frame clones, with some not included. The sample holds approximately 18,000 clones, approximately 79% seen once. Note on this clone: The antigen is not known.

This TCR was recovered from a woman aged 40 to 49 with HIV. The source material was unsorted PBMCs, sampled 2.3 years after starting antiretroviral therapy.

Here the CDR3 reads CASSLQGRNTEAFF. The CDR3 coding sequence is TGTGCCAGTAGCCTACAGGGCCGGAACACTGAAGCTTTCTTT. The rearrangement uses TRBV19 and TRBJ1-1, with D perhaps matching TRBD1 (6 bases). This CDR3 region has 14 residues. V was shortened by 6 bases and J by 1 base, with 12 bases between the two germline ends. The germline V gene has CDR1 LNHDA and CDR2 SQIVND (reference sequence).